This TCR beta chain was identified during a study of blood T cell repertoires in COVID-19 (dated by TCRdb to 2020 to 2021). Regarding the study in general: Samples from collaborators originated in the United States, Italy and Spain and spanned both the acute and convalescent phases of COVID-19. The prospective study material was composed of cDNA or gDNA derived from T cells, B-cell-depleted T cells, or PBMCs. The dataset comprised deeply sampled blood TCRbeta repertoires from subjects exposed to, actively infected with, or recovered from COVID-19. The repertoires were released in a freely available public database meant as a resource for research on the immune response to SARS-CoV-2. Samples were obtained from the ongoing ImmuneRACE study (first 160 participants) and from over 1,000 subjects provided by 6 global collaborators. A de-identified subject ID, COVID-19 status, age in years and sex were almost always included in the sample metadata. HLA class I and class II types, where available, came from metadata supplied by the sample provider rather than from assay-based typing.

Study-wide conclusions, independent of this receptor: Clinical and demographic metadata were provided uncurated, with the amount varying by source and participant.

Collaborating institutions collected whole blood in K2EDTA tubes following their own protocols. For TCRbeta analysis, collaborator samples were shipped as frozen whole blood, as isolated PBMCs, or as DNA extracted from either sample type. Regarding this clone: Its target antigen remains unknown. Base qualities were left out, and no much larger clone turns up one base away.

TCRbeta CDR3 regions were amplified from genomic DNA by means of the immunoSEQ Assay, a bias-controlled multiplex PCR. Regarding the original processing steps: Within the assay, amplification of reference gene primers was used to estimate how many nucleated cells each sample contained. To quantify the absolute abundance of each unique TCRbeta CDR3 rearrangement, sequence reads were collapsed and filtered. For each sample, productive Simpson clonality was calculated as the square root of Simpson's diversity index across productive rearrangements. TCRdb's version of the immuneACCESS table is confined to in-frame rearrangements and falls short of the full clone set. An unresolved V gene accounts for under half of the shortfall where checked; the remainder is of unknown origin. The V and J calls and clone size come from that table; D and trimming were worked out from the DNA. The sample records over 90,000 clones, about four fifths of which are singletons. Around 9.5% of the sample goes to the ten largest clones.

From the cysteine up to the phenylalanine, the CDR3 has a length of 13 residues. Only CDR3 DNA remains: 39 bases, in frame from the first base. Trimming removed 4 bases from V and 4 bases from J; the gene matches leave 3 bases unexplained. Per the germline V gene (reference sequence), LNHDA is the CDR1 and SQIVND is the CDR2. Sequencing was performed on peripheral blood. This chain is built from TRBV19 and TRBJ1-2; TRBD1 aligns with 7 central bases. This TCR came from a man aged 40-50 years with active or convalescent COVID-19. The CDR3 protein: CASSKDRVYGYTF. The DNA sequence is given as TGTGCCAGTAGTAAAGACAGGGTCTATGGCTACACCTTC.